A single sample gave rise to the 19 T cell receptor beta chains below, sequenced in a study of regulatory T cells in long-lasting Graves disease. To make TCR beta libraries, researchers used iRepertoire HTBI primers and Arm-PCR of CDR3 regions. TCRdb re-analysed the multiplex PCR reads in MiXCR, keeping a single row per CDR3 protein. The sample contains 400,000 to 500,000 distinct CDR3 sequences, around 13% of which appear only once. As to time point: newly diagnosed GD, antithyroid drugs for less than 3 months. PBMCs provided the RNA from which the TCR library was made. This same sample was also taken into another study, of T cells in Graves' hyperthyroidism and ophthalmopathy.

The source material was peripheral blood mononuclear cells (PBMCs), sampled at new diagnosis, from a patient treated with antithyroid drugs. The origin of the receptors is a woman aged 45-60 years with Graves disease.

This clonotype has only a few counts. This rearrangement joins TRBV5-1 to TRBJ2-7; D is possibly TRBD1 or TRBD2 (5 bases each). The V end was cut by 4 bases, the J end by 7 bases, with 21 bases between. The CDR3 spans 15 residues. Per the germline V gene, CDR1 is SGHRS and CDR2 is YFSETQ. The CDR3 bases are TGCGCCAGCAGCCCGAGAGGGGTAGTCCTAGATGAGCAGTACTTC. As protein: CASSPRGVVLDEQYF.

This clonotype was detected ten times or more. The rearrangement joins TRBV11-2 to TRBJ2-5; the D gene could be TRBD1 or TRBD2 (6 bases each). CDR1 and CDR2 from the germline V gene are SGHAT and FQNNGV. Trimming removed 4 bases at V and 0 bases at J, with 15 bases between. The CDR3 extends over 16 amino acids. Here the CDR3 DNA reads TGTGCCAGCAGCTCATCGGGGGCATTGTACCAAGAGACCCAGTACTTC. This translates into CASSSSGALYQETQYF. The whole variable domain, filled in from reference TRBV11-2 and TRBJ2-5, reads EAGVAQSPRYKIIEKRQSVAFWCNPISGHATLYWYQQILGQGPKLLIQFQNNGVVDDSQLPKDRFSAERLKGVDSTLKIQPAKLEDSAVYLCASSSSGALYQETQYFGPGTRLLVL.

This clonotype appeared many times. The chain carries TRBV5-1 and TRBJ2-3; 9 nucleotides align to TRBD2. Germline assignment: CDR1 SGHRS and CDR2 YFSETQ. CDR3 length: 15 amino acids. The trim removed 4 bases at V and 2 bases at J, leaving 5 bases unmatched. CDR3 in amino acids: CASSRLAEYTDTQYF. DNA of the CDR3: TGCGCCAGCAGCCGACTAGCGGAGTACACAGATACGCAGTATTTT.

This clonotype was recorded many times. V gene TRBV2 combines with J gene TRBJ2-1; 13 nucleotides align to TRBD2. Losses at the gene ends were 6 bases for V and 9 bases for J; bases not matched to a gene: 11. The CDR3 sequence is 16 residues long. Germline assignment: CDR1 SNHLY and CDR2 FYNNEI. CDR3 DNA: TGTGCCAGCAGACATAGGACTAGCGGGAGTGGCAGTGAGCAGTTCTTC. Its protein product is CASRHRTSGSGSEQFF.

This clonotype was seen many times. The chain couples TRBV5-1 to TRBJ2-2; D is unresolved. The V end lost 3 bases, the J end lost 6 bases, and 18 bases lay between the germline ends. The CDR3 extends over 16 amino acids. CDR1 SGHRS and CDR2 YFSETQ come from the germline V gene. The CDR3 bases are TGCGCCAGCAGCTCCGAGTTGGGTACTCTTGCCGGGGAGCTGTTTTTT. Its translation: CASSSELGTLAGELFF.

This clonotype was observed many times. The chain combines TRBV11-1 with TRBJ2-3, with D possibly matching TRBD1 (5 bases). Germline V lookup: CDR1 SGHAT, CDR2 FQDESV (reference sequence). This CDR3 is built from 15 residues. V lost 1 base to trimming and J lost 5 bases, with 13 bases between them. The chain's CDR3 is CASSLGSAGQDTQYF. The CDR3 DNA follows: TGTGCCAGCAGCTTAGGGAGTGCAGGGCAAGATACGCAGTATTTT.

This clonotype has only a few counts. The V call is TRBV3-1, the J call TRBJ2-7, with D possibly matching TRBD1 (5 bases). Germline CDR1 is LGHDT and CDR2 is YNNKEL (reference sequence). The CDR3 is 13 amino acids. V lost 4 bases and J 2 bases, leaving 9 bases between the germline ends. The CDR3 region has the DNA TGTGCCAGCAGCCCCAGACAGACCTACGAGCAGTACTTC. Its translation: CASSPRQTYEQYF.

This clonotype was counted ten times or more. This chain's CDR3 is CSVEPTGAEAFF. The CDR3 DNA follows: TGCAGCGTTGAACCCACGGGGGCTGAAGCTTTCTTT. The J gene is TRBJ1-1, the V gene TRBV29-1, with a weak D call TRBD1 (5 bases). Germline V gene data show CDR1 as SQVTM and CDR2 as ANQGSEA. The CDR3 contains 12 residues. V was pared by 2 bases and J by 6 bases, with 10 bases between.

This clonotype was seen a handful of times. This chain uses TRBV3-1 with TRBJ2-7; tentative D call: TRBD1 (6 bases). The CDR3 runs 14 residues. Trimming pared 4 bases from V and 3 bases from J, leaving 13 bases between. CDR1 is LGHDT and CDR2 is YNNKEL in the germline V gene (reference sequence). The CDR3 sequence: CASSPRDTYYEQYF. The DNA for the CDR3 is TGTGCCAGCAGCCCTAGGGACACGTACTACGAGCAGTACTTC.

The chain carries TRBV29-1 and TRBJ2-7; 8 positions match TRBD1. CDR1 and CDR2 from the germline V gene are SQVTM and ANQGSEA. The length of the CDR3 is 14 residues. Germline trimming cut 6 bases from V and 0 bases from J; bases unmatched to any gene: 7. CDR3 sequence: CSVETGASSYEQYF. CDR3 coding DNA: TGCAGCGTCGAGACAGGGGCGAGCTCCTACGAGCAGTACTTC.

There are many counts of this clonotype. The chain recombines TRBV12-3 or TRBV12-4 with TRBJ2-7, with 10 bases lining up with TRBD2. This CDR3 has 17 amino acids. V shed 2 bases, J shed 1 base, and the junction held 8 bases outside the gene matches. The CDR3 nucleotides read TGTGCCAGCAGTTTAATCGGGACTAGCGTTTATTCCTACGAGCAGTACTTC. This codes for CASSLIGTSVYSYEQYF.

This clonotype was seen at least ten times. The chain is built from TRBV28 and TRBJ2-3, with TRBD2 matching over 8 bases. Germline V gene sequence: CDR1 MDHEN, CDR2 SYDVKM. The CDR3 loop spans 16 amino acids. J lost 0 bases, V lost 2 bases, and 4 bases had no gene match. CDR3 bases: TGTGCCAGCAGTTTAAGTAGCGGGGCTAGCACAGATACGCAGTATTTT. Residues: CASSLSSGASTDTQYF.

This clonotype was seen ten or more times. V is TRBV27 and J is TRBJ2-2, with 9 nucleotides matching TRBD1. Trimming removed 7 bases from V and 6 bases from J; junction bases left unmatched: 6. Germline CDR1 and CDR2: MNHEY and SMNVEV (reference sequence). This CDR3 has 14 amino acids. Here the CDR3 DNA reads TGTGCCAGCACTATGGGACAGGGCCCCGGGGAGCTGTTTTTT. It specifies CASTMGQGPGELFF.

This chain uses TRBV25-1 with TRBJ1-2, with D tentatively TRBD1 (6 bases). Germline loops: CDR1 MGHDK, CDR2 SYGVNS. This CDR3 has 13 residues. V shed 1 base and J shed 6 bases, with 9 bases lying between them. The CDR3 sequence is CASSEWGGHGYTF. DNA of the CDR3: TGTGCCAGCAGTGAATGGGGGGGGCATGGCTACACCTTC.

This clonotype was counted ten times or more. This chain connects TRBV13 to TRBJ2-1, with D perhaps TRBD1 or TRBD2 (5 bases each). Trimming cost V 5 bases and J 7 bases, with 9 bases left between them. Germline-derived CDR1 and CDR2 are PRHDT and FYEKMQ (reference sequence). The CDR3 extends over 12 amino acids. The DNA of the CDR3 is TGTGCCAGCAGCGGGACCTCGAATGAGCAGTTCTTC. This translates into CASSGTSNEQFF.

This clonotype was detected only a few times. V is TRBV7-3 and J is TRBJ2-7; either TRBD1 or TRBD2 may supply D (5 bases each). Germline values: CDR1 SGHTA, CDR2 FQGTGA. V was pared by 5 bases and J by 3 bases, with 17 bases between. The CDR3 extends over 15 amino acids. In nucleotides, the CDR3 is TGTGCCAGCAGCCCCACCGGGACCGCCGACTACGAGCAGTACTTC. It codes for CASSPTGTADYEQYF.

This clonotype was seen a handful of times. V usage is TRBV12-3 or TRBV12-4 and J usage is TRBJ2-7; D is possibly TRBD2 (6 bases). Trimming shortened V by 3 bases and J by 3 bases, and 12 bases separated the two germline ends. The CDR3 totals 14 residues. The CDR3 DNA sequence: TGTGCCAGCAGTTTCGGGGGAGGTCTCTACGAGCAGTACTTC. The encoded protein is CASSFGGGLYEQYF.

The chain carries TRBV5-1 and TRBJ1-2, with TRBD1 matching 8 bases. Germline V gives CDR1 SGHRS, CDR2 YFSETQ. The length of the CDR3 is 14 residues. The V and J ends lost 7 bases and 3 bases, in that order; junction bases with no gene match: 8. CDR3: CASGAGGQDYGYTF. The CDR3 DNA reads TGCGCCAGCGGGGCCGGGGGACAGGACTATGGCTACACCTTC.

This chain links TRBV4-2 with TRBJ2-1; D gene unclear. Germline V gene sequence: CDR1 LGHNA, CDR2 YNFKEQ. The length of the CDR3 is 13 residues. V lost 3 bases and J 5 bases, leaving 8 bases between the germline ends. The DNA for the CDR3 is TGTGCCAGCAGCCAGCCTAGGAACAATGAGCAGTTCTTC. Its translation is CASSQPRNNEQFF.